This TCR beta chain was found in a study of T cells in Graves' hyperthyroidism and ophthalmopathy (dated by TCRdb to between 2019 and 2020). Turning to the overall study: Peripheral blood samples were taken at the time of initial diagnosis, prior to any treatment. The paper describes TCR Vbeta CDR3 sequencing of 140 or so peripheral blood samples, made up of 43 ophthalmopathy patients, 70 to 80 hyperthyroidism patients and 17 progressor patients. Following sampling, methimazole starting at 30 mg daily was given to hyperthyroidism patients, and high-dose intravenous methylprednisolone was given to ophthalmopathy patients. The approximately 98 discovery patients were randomly divided into training and test sets at a 7:3 ratio. The study also compared thyroid tissue and blood T-cell repertoires from five or six Graves' hyperthyroidism patients. To identify TCR V-J signatures that set the groups apart, the researchers used a discovery cohort of 90 to 100 patients, made up of 43 with Graves' ophthalmopathy and 57 with stable Graves' hyperthyroidism. An independent validation cohort of about 19 hyperthyroidism patients and over 15 patients who later progressed to ophthalmopathy tested prospective prediction of ophthalmopathy. Here is what the overall study found, with its caveats: Ophthalmopathy was separated from stable hyperthyroidism by a 13 V-J signature model, with around 88% sensitivity and about 81% specificity obtained in cross-validation and 80%/75% obtained in testing. Blood samples also contained most of the expanded thyroid clonotypes (frequency above 0.001), which suggests that blood repertoires may reflect thyroid immune responses. Sample size was not statistically predetermined, and blinding of investigators to group allocation was not performed. In validation, the model predicted progression to ophthalmopathy with roughly 66% sensitivity and less than 80% specificity, a median of 6.5 months before onset.

Remarks on this clonotype: Its recognized antigen is unknown. Qualities for individual bases were not recorded, and no much larger clone is one base off.

From the germline V gene, CDR1 is MGHRA and CDR2 is YSYEKL. Germline trimming: 2 bases from V, 1 base from J; junction bases outside gene matches: 4. The CDR3 numbers 16 residues from cysteine through phenylalanine. Solely the CDR3 DNA is kept, with 48 bases framed from the first base. Graves' hyperthyroidism was defined as stable when no progression to ophthalmopathy occurred over 18 months of follow-up. Hyperthyroidism patients were newly diagnosed, with disease duration under 2 months, and aged 18 to 65 years. Exclusion was applied to patients with uncontrolled infections, other autoimmune diseases, pregnancy or lactation. Diagnoses were established on the basis of clinical symptoms, serum thyroxine and TRAb, thyroid ultrasound, and orbital computed tomography. PBMCs were isolated from about 10 ml of fresh peripheral blood by Ficoll-Paque density gradient centrifugation. Trizol reagent was used to extract total RNA, and RNA quality was then checked on an Agilent 2100 Bioanalyzer.

The TCR beta CDR3 regions were amplified from the RNA transcripts. The TCR CDR3 was subjected to a first round of RT-PCR using the HTBI primer set and the Qiagen OneStep RT-PCR kit. A second multiplex PCR round built the libraries, followed by size selection and purification. Libraries were sequenced paired-end with 100 bp reads on an Illumina HiSeq2000. The authors' pipeline ran thus. SOAPnuke was used to process the raw data, with reads discarded if the reads contained adapters or uncalled bases, had a mean Phred below 15, or lacked an exact constant-primer or identifier match. High-quality paired reads were merged using COPE v1.2.5, and each unique nucleotide sequence was defined as a clonotype. MiTCR v1.1 was used to align clonotypes to the IMGT TRBV, TRBD and TRBJ reference segments. The analysis included only V-J combinations with a frequency above 0.0001, which together covered 98% to 99.2% of the repertoires. A TCS score was defined as the ratio between F50 (clonal expansion) and ExV (chaos), using BLOSUM62-based TCRdist between CDR3 peptides within each V-J. Welch's t-statistics and random forest reduced approximately 520 V-J features to fewer than 15, which were used in a naive Bayes classifier (R e1071). The raw public data were reprocessed by TCRdb itself: fastp quality trimming at Q25, MiXCR clonotype calling, in-frame beta chains only. Entries are consolidated by CDR3 protein sequence, retaining the most common genes and DNA. The V and J calls, along with clone size, are taken from TCRdb and not from the paper's own processing. This sample has some 400,000 distinct CDR3 sequences in its table, and over 15% of those were observed once. The ten largest account for around 3.4% of the sample.

In this chain, TRBV4-1 is recombined with TRBJ1-3; TRBD1 lines up with 8 middle nucleotides. The sample comprised blood. The receptor comes from a young woman with Graves' hyperthyroidism. The nucleotides are TGCGCCAGCAGCCAAACGACAGGGGCGTCTGGAAACACCATATATTTT. Its protein product is CASSQTTGASGNTIYF.